These T cell receptor beta chains were read from a single sample in a study of human thymus T cells. Repertoires were generated with immunoSEQ multiplex PCR, while TCRdb's copy carries only in-frame clones and drops some. Altogether about 78,000 clones are present, around 96% being singletons, with the ten largest covering 0.031%. What was sequenced was thymus tissue. The receptor set was obtained from a boy less than two years old with a congenital heart defect but otherwise immunologically healthy. CDR3s include the opening cysteine and the closing phenylalanine or tryptophan. Each record gives: clone size, V gene, D gene, J gene, CDR3 DNA, CDR3 protein. D genes are given only for firm matches. Some rows mark clone size as missing; the rest say once, few, many or name a class of expanded clone.

clone size: .; V gene: TRBV5-5; D gene: TRBD2; J gene: TRBJ2-5; CDR3 DNA: TGTGCCAGCAGCTCCCGCGCTAGCGGGTTGAGTCGAGAGACCCAGTACTTC; CDR3 protein: CASSSRASGLSRETQYF
clone size: once; V gene: TRBV27; D gene: .; J gene: TRBJ2-7; CDR3 DNA: TGTGCCAGCAGTCAGGGAGGACCGTTCTACGAGCAGTACTTC; CDR3 protein: CASSQGGPFYEQYF
clone size: .; V gene: TRBV19; D gene: TRBD1; J gene: TRBJ2-7; CDR3 DNA: TGTGCCAGTAGTACCGGACAGGGACCCATCTACGAGCAGTACTTC; CDR3 protein: CASSTGQGPIYEQYF
clone size: few; V gene: TRBV21-1; D gene: .; J gene: TRBJ2-7; CDR3 DNA: TGTGCCCTTTGTCAGTACCCGTACGAGCAGTACTTC; CDR3 protein: CALCQYPYEQYF
clone size: .; V gene: TRBV2; D gene: .; J gene: TRBJ2-3; CDR3 DNA: TGTGCCAGCAGTACAGGGCAGGGACACACAGATACGCAGTATTTT; CDR3 protein: CASSTGQGHTDTQYF
clone size: few; V gene: TRBV4-3; D gene: TRBD1; J gene: TRBJ1-2; CDR3 DNA: TGCGCCAGCAGCCACGGGGACAGCAATGGCTACACCTTC; CDR3 protein: CASSHGDSNGYTF
clone size: .; V gene: TRBV5-8; D gene: .; J gene: TRBJ2-4; CDR3 DNA: TGTGCCAGCAGCGGCGGGTCCAAAAACATTCAGTACTTC; CDR3 protein: CASSGGSKNIQYF
clone size: .; V gene: TRBV18; D gene: .; J gene: TRBJ1-2; CDR3 DNA: TGTGCCAGCTCACGAACGCCTTACTTGGAATCTTATGGCTACACCTTC; CDR3 protein: CASSRTPYLESYGYTF
clone size: .; V gene: TRBV28; D gene: TRBD2; J gene: TRBJ2-1; CDR3 DNA: TGTGCCAGCAGTTTTCCTCCGCCTAGCGGGCACAATGAGCAGTTCTTC; CDR3 protein: CASSFPPPSGHNEQFF
clone size: .; V gene: TRBV14; D gene: .; J gene: TRBJ1-1; CDR3 DNA: TGTGCCAGCAGCCAAGATCGGGGAGGGCTGAGGGACACTGAAGCTTTCTTT; CDR3 protein: CASSQDRGGLRDTEAFF
clone size: .; V gene: TRBV6-5; D gene: .; J gene: TRBJ2-3; CDR3 DNA: TGTGCCAGCAGTTACTCGCAGGAAGCCCGAGATACGCAGTATTTT; CDR3 protein: CASSYSQEARDTQYF
clone size: .; V gene: TRBV14; D gene: .; J gene: TRBJ1-2; CDR3 DNA: TGTGCCAGCAGCCAAGAATGGGCAGGGCGTGGCTACACCTTC; CDR3 protein: CASSQEWAGRGYTF
clone size: .; V gene: TRBV4-3; D gene: .; J gene: TRBJ2-7; CDR3 DNA: TGCGCCAGCAGTCACCTTTACGGACGTCCCTTCGGCGAGCAGTACTTC; CDR3 protein: CASSHLYGRPFGEQYF
clone size: .; V gene: TRBV4-1; D gene: .; J gene: TRBJ1-4; CDR3 DNA: TGCGCCAGCAGCCAGCCTATAATACCCCCCGTTAATGAAAAACTGTTTTTT; CDR3 protein: CASSQPIIPPVNEKLFF
clone size: .; V gene: TRBV9; D gene: .; J gene: TRBJ2-7; CDR3 DNA: TGTGCCAGCAGCGTATCCCCAGCGTCATGGTACGAGCAGTACTTC; CDR3 protein: CASSVSPASWYEQYF
clone size: .; V gene: TRBV19; D gene: TRBD2; J gene: TRBJ2-3; CDR3 DNA: TGTGCCAGTAGGGGCCCAGGGAGGGCAGATACGCAGTATTTT; CDR3 protein: CASRGPGRADTQYF
clone size: .; V gene: TRBV28; D gene: .; J gene: TRBJ2-7; CDR3 DNA: TGTGCCAGCAGTCTGGACCTGTCATTCTCCTACGAGCAGTACTTC; CDR3 protein: CASSLDLSFSYEQYF
clone size: .; V gene: TRBV4-3; D gene: TRBD2; J gene: TRBJ2-5; CDR3 DNA: TGCGCCAGCAGCCAATTTGGACTAGCGGAAGAGACCCAGTACTTC; CDR3 protein: CASSQFGLAEETQYF
clone size: .; V gene: TRBV7-9; D gene: .; J gene: TRBJ2-5; CDR3 DNA: TGTGCCAGCAGCTTAGGTGACGGGGCGGCCCATCCTCAAGAGACCCAGTACTTC; CDR3 protein: CASSLGDGAAHPQETQYF
clone size: .; V gene: TRBV6-6; D gene: .; J gene: TRBJ1-3; CDR3 DNA: TGTGCCAGCAGACATCGGGAGGGGCTTGGAGACACCATATATTTT; CDR3 protein: CASRHREGLGDTIYF
clone size: .; V gene: TRBV10-1; D gene: TRBD1; J gene: TRBJ2-1; CDR3 DNA: TGCGCCAGCAGTGAGTCGACGGTGGGGACAGTGAACAATGAGCAGTTCTTC; CDR3 protein: CASSESTVGTVNNEQFF
clone size: .; V gene: TRBV7-2; D gene: .; J gene: TRBJ1-2; CDR3 DNA: TGTGCCAGCAGCTTATATGCCAGGTACAACTATGGCTACACCTTC; CDR3 protein: CASSLYARYNYGYTF
clone size: .; V gene: TRBV7-9; D gene: .; J gene: TRBJ1-1; CDR3 DNA: TGTGCCAGCAGCTTACCGGGGCTGAACACTGAAGCTTTCTTT; CDR3 protein: CASSLPGLNTEAFF
clone size: .; V gene: TRBV7-2; D gene: .; J gene: TRBJ2-2; CDR3 DNA: TGTGCCAGCAGCTTAGAAGGTGGGCCGATCCCCGGGGAGCTGTTTTTT; CDR3 protein: CASSLEGGPIPGELFF
clone size: .; V gene: TRBV6-6; D gene: .; J gene: TRBJ1-1; CDR3 DNA: TGTGCCAGCAGCTGCCAACGGGGGGGCTTT; CDR3 protein: CASSCQRGGF
clone size: .; V gene: TRBV6-5; D gene: TRBD2; J gene: TRBJ2-5; CDR3 DNA: TGTGCCAGCAGCCCGGGACTAGCGGGAGTAGAGACCCAGTACTTC; CDR3 protein: CASSPGLAGVETQYF
clone size: .; V gene: TRBV5-4; D gene: .; J gene: TRBJ1-2; CDR3 DNA: TGTGCCAGCAGCTTGGGAATCGGTGGCTATGGCTACACCTTC; CDR3 protein: CASSLGIGGYGYTF
clone size: .; V gene: TRBV11-2; D gene: .; J gene: TRBJ2-7; CDR3 DNA: TGTGCCAGCAGCTTAGAACGAGATGAGCAGTACTTC; CDR3 protein: CASSLERDEQYF
clone size: .; V gene: TRBV4-3; D gene: TRBD2; J gene: TRBJ2-1; CDR3 DNA: TGCGCCAGCAGCCAAGTTCATCCTAGCGGGCCTCCTAATGAGCAGTTCTTC; CDR3 protein: CASSQVHPSGPPNEQFF